The 25 T cell receptor beta chains below were found in one sample sequenced in a study of blood T cells in healthy people across ages. A second PCR of about 7 to 11 cycles used a sample-barcoded 5' primer and a J-beta primer mix. TCRdb recomputed calls from the 5' RACE reads with MiXCR, one row per CDR3 protein. The sample holds 1.5 million to 2 million distinct CDR3 sequences, 49% seen once. Sequenced input: blood. Every receptor here comes from a woman aged 40 to 50 in good health.

This rearrangement joins TRBV6-5 to TRBJ2-1; a possible D gene is TRBD2 (5 bases). Germline CDR1 MNHEY, CDR2 SVGAGI. Trimming removed 6 bases from V and 0 bases from J, with 15 bases in between. The CDR3 sequence is 16 residues long. As DNA, the CDR3 is TGTGCCAGCAGAACCGAAATTACTAGCTCCTACAATGAGCAGTTCTTC. Amino acid sequence: CASRTEITSSYNEQFF.

This clonotype was seen more than once but under ten times. The V gene is TRBV25-1, the J gene TRBJ1-2; no definite D call. V was pared by 3 bases and J by 2 bases, with 13 bases between. The germline CDR1 and CDR2 sequences are MGHDK and SYGVNS. The CDR3 has 15 amino acids. The CDR3 spells CASSDPTRANYGYTF. The CDR3 region has the DNA TGTGCCAGCAGTGATCCCACCCGGGCAAACTATGGCTACACCTTC.

This clonotype was counted between two and nine times. The CDR3 DNA is TGTGCCAGCAGTTACGCAGGGGGCCCACCCTACGAGCAGTACTTC. It translates to CASSYAGGPPYEQYF. The chain couples TRBV6-2 or TRBV6-3 to TRBJ2-7; TRBD1 matches 8 bases. V was clipped by 2 bases and J by 2 bases; unmatched bases: 5. CDR3 length equals 15 residues. Germline V gene lookup returns CDR1 MNHEY and CDR2 SVGEGT.

Only a few counts were recorded for this clonotype. V and J are TRBV6-2 or TRBV6-3 and TRBJ2-4; D gene uncertain. Trimming cost V 5 bases and J 0 bases, with 14 bases left between them. Germline CDR1 is MNHEY and CDR2 is SVGEGT. The CDR3 runs 16 residues. The CDR3 sequence: CASSPFERLAKNIQYF. The CDR3 bases are TGTGCCAGCAGTCCCTTCGAACGACTAGCCAAAAACATTCAGTACTTC.

The J gene is TRBJ1-4, the V gene TRBV5-1; no reliable D call. The ends were cut back, 4 bases at V and 7 bases at J, with 14 bases in the middle. The V gene's germline CDR1 is SGHRS and CDR2 YFSETQ. CDR3 length: 14 amino acids. This CDR3 reads CASSPRNGPEKLFF. The DNA of the CDR3 is TGCGCCAGCAGCCCCAGGAATGGACCTGAAAAACTGTTTTTT. The full variable domain, rest sourced from reference TRBV5-1 and TRBJ1-4, is KAGVTQTPRYLIKTRGQQVTLSCSPISGHRSVSWYQQTPGQGLQFLFEYFSETQRNKGNFPGRFSGRQFSNSRSEMNVSTLELGDSALYLCASSPRNGPEKLFFGSGTQLSVL.

In DNA form, the CDR3 reads TGCGCCAGCAGCTTTCATCAGGACGGCCTCTCTGGGGCCAACGTCCTGACTTTC. Its protein product is CASSFHQDGLSGANVLTF. J is TRBJ2-6 and V is TRBV5-1; D remains ambiguous. Trimming took off 2 bases at V and 0 bases at J, with 15 bases between the two ends. Germline V gene data show CDR1 as SGHRS and CDR2 as YFSETQ. This CDR3 has 18 residues.

V is TRBV20-1 and J is TRBJ1-2; no reliable D call. The CDR3 sequence is 15 residues long. Looked up from germline, CDR1 is DFQATT and CDR2 is SNEGSKA (reference sequence). V lost 4 bases to trimming and J lost 3 bases, with 18 bases between them. For the CDR3, the DNA is TGCAGTGCTAACAAAGACGGAGTCGGAGACTATGGCTACACCTTC. Its protein product is CSANKDGVGDYGYTF.

This clonotype came up a few times. The chain joins TRBV7-2 to TRBJ2-6; perhaps TRBD2 as D (7 bases). Trimming pared 2 bases from V and 0 bases from J, leaving 17 bases between. This CDR3 has 19 amino acids. Germline V lookup: CDR1 SGHTA, CDR2 FQGNSA. The CDR3 region is CASSLIAGGHHSGANVLTF. In nucleotides, the CDR3 is TGTGCCAGCAGCTTAATCGCCGGGGGGCACCACTCTGGGGCCAACGTCCTGACTTTC.

The chain recombines TRBV10-3 with TRBJ2-4; possibly TRBD2 for D (5 bases). CDR3 length: 13 amino acids. CDR1 ENHRY and CDR2 SYGVKD come from the germline V gene. V was cut by 2 bases and J by 8 bases, with 10 bases left in between. The CDR3 sequence is CAISEPSGYIQYF. CDR3 DNA sequence: TGTGCCATCAGTGAGCCCTCGGGGTACATTCAGTACTTC.

This chain joins TRBV6-2 or TRBV6-3 and TRBJ2-2; D gene unclear. Germline V gives CDR1 MNHEY, CDR2 SVGEGT. With 0 bases removed from V and 4 bases from J, the gap between germline ends came to 9 bases. There are 15 residues in the CDR3. The CDR3 DNA reads TGTGCCAGCAGTTACTCCGGATCGGGCACCGGGGAGCTGTTTTTT. Translation gives CASSYSGSGTGELFF.

The CDR3 DNA sequence: TGTGCCAGCAGCGTAAGGGGGACTAGCGGGGCTGGGGCCAACGTCCTGACTTTC. Translating gives CASSVRGTSGAGANVLTF. The V gene is TRBV9, the J gene TRBJ2-6, with 13 bases aligning to TRBD2. The junction had 3 bases not matched to a gene; V was cut back by 1 base and J by 2 bases. This CDR3 contains 18 residues. From germline, CDR1 is SGDLS and CDR2 YYNGEE.

J is TRBJ2-7 and V is TRBV6-2 or TRBV6-3, with unresolved D. Germline values: CDR1 MNHEY, CDR2 SVGEGT. CDR3 length equals 14 residues. V dropped 2 bases and J dropped 3 bases, with 11 bases sitting between them. The CDR3 here is CASSYNRLNYEQYF. The CDR3 coding sequence is TGTGCCAGCAGTTACAATAGACTGAACTACGAGCAGTACTTC.

This rearrangement joins TRBV12-3 or TRBV12-4 to TRBJ1-2, with D possibly matching TRBD1 (5 bases). The CDR3 is 15 amino acids. Between the trimmed V and J ends, which lost 3 bases and 1 base, there was a span of 12 bases. The CDR3 DNA is TGTGCCAGCAGTTTGTTTACAGGATATAACTATGGCTACACCTTC. Translating gives CASSLFTGYNYGYTF.

The chain is built from TRBV9 and TRBJ1-2, with D unresolved. V lost 0 bases and J 3 bases, leaving 15 bases between the germline ends. Germline lookup yields CDR1 SGDLS and CDR2 YYNGEE. The CDR3 has 16 residues. In nucleotides, the CDR3 is TGTGCCAGCAGCGTAGATACAGCTGCTACATACTATGGCTACACCTTC. Its protein product is CASSVDTAATYYGYTF.

V gene TRBV24-1 combines with J gene TRBJ2-5; 12 bases fit TRBD2. The length of the CDR3 is 15 residues. The germline gives CDR1 KGHDR, CDR2 SFDVKD. V shed 5 bases and J 5 bases; nucleotides not matched to a gene: 5. The CDR3 here is CATSARTSGVETQYF. Here the CDR3 DNA reads TGTGCCACCAGTGCCCGGACTAGCGGGGTGGAGACCCAGTACTTC.

This clonotype was observed a handful of times. This rearrangement joins TRBV18 to TRBJ1-6; the D is unclear. Germline CDR1 and CDR2: KGHSH and LQKENI. CDR3 length: 13 residues. V was clipped by 3 bases and J by 11 bases, with 11 bases between them. DNA for the CDR3: TGTGCCAGCTCACCCCTGCCTGAGGCACCCCTCCACTTT. Its translation: CASSPLPEAPLHF.

The V gene is TRBV6-5, the J gene TRBJ2-4; D may be TRBD1 or TRBD2 (5 bases each). The CDR3 runs 13 residues. V was cut by 6 bases and J by 15 bases, with 21 bases left in between. Germline CDR1 is MNHEY and CDR2 is SVGAGI. Here the CDR3 reads CASSPNPSRELYF. CDR3 coding DNA: TGTGCCAGCAGCCCTAACCCCTCCAGGGAGTTGTACTTC.

The V gene is TRBV10-3, the J gene TRBJ2-1; D is perhaps TRBD1 (6 bases). This CDR3 is built from 16 residues. In germline, CDR1 is ENHRY, CDR2 SYGVKD. V dropped 7 bases and J dropped 5 bases, with 21 bases sitting between them. The CDR3 loop is CAINGNRAITDNEQFF. DNA for the CDR3: TGTGCCATCAATGGGAACAGGGCAATAACGGACAATGAGCAGTTCTTC.

This clonotype has just one count. One end of the junction fails to match germline, which may point to a read error. The CDR3 DNA sequence: TGCAGTGCTAGAGTCCCCCCGGGCTCTGGGGCCGACGTCCTGACTTTC. Translating it yields CSARVPPGSGADVLTF. The rearrangement uses TRBV20-1 and TRBJ2-6; possible D gene TRBD1, 5 bases. The V gene's germline CDR1 is DFQATT and CDR2 SNEGSKA (reference sequence). The CDR3 is 16 amino acids.

The chain joins TRBV5-6 to TRBJ2-3, with TRBD2 identical over 9 bases. Unmatched junction bases numbered 8, after V lost 0 bases and J lost 6 bases. CDR1 is SGHDT, CDR2 YYEEEE, per germline. The CDR3 contains 16 residues. For the CDR3, the DNA is TGTGCCAGCAGCTTGGATGGCGGGGGGGCCGCGGATACGCAGTATTTT. Amino acid sequence: CASSLDGGGAADTQYF.

The chain joins TRBV28 to TRBJ2-7; 7 bases map to TRBD1. V shed 4 bases, J shed 7 bases, and the junction held 10 bases outside the gene matches. The CDR3 consists of 14 residues. CDR1 and CDR2 (germline): MDHEN, SYDVKM. The CDR3 nucleotides read TGTGCCAGCAGTTGGGACAGACGCTACAATGAGCAGTACTTC. Protein product: CASSWDRRYNEQYF.

This clonotype came up once. A much larger clone sits a single nucleotide away, making a read error possible. The chain carries TRBV6-2 or TRBV6-3 and TRBJ2-5; a weak D match, TRBD2 (5 bases). Germline V gives CDR1 MNHEY, CDR2 SVGEGT. This CDR3 has 11 residues. V lost 6 bases, J lost 11 bases, and 13 bases lay in between. The CDR3 protein is CASSQDYVQYF. CDR3 bases: TGTGCCAGCAGCCAAGACTACGTGCAGTACTTC.

This clonotype has just one count. This chain connects TRBV21-1 to TRBJ2-5; the DNA was not compared with TRBD1, the D call given in the table. TRBV21-1 is recorded as a pseudogene. This CDR3 spans 12 amino acids. CDR3 bases: TGTGCCGACCGGGACAGGCAGGAGACCCAGTACTTC. Translated: CADRDRQETQYF.

The chain recombines TRBV6-6 with TRBJ1-2; 9 nucleotides align to TRBD1. This CDR3 has 17 amino acids. With 2 bases clipped from V and 0 bases from J, the junction kept 7 bases outside the gene matches. The germline V gene encodes CDR1 MNHNY and CDR2 SVGAGI (reference sequence). The CDR3 coding sequence is TGTGCCAGCAGTTACGGGACAGGGAATAGAGCTAACTATGGCTACACCTTC. It encodes CASSYGTGNRANYGYTF.

This clonotype was seen just once. The chain couples TRBV11-2 to TRBJ2-4; weak D call: TRBD2 (6 bases). CDR3 length: 18 amino acids. The V and J ends lost 1 base and 0 bases respectively, with 16 bases between them. From germline, CDR1 is SGHAT and CDR2 FQNNGV. The CDR3 loop is CASSLGVWEVLAKNIQYF. The DNA of the CDR3 is TGTGCCAGCAGCTTAGGAGTATGGGAGGTTCTAGCCAAAAACATTCAGTACTTC.